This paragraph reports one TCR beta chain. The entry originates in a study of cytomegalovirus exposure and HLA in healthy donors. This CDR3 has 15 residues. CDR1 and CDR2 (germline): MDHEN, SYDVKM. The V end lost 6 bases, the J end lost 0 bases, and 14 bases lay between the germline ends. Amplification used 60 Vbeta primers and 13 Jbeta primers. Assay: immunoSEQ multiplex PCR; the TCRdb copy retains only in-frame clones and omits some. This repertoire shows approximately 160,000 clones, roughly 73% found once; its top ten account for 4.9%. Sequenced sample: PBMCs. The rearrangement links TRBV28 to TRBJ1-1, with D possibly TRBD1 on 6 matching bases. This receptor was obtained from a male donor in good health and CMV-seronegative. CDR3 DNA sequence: TGTGCCAGCAGCCCTTACAGGGCCATGAACACTGAAGCTTTCTTT. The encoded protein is CASSPYRAMNTEAFF.